Listed here are 25 T cell receptor beta chains from one sample, sequenced in a study of a mutant IDH1 vaccine in newly diagnosed glioma. This sample's time point: baseline, week 1 (first vaccination visit). Indicated treatment: pre-vaccination baseline after standard-of-care therapy. Using immunoSEQ multiplex PCR, the repertoire was profiled, and TCRdb retains in-frame clones only, with some absent. The table has 65,000 to 70,000 clones, over 70% seen once; the top ten hold about 4.8%. This specimen consisted of peripheral blood mononuclear cells (PBMCs), obtained from a glioma patient treated with radiotherapy, temozolomide or both. All receptors come from a woman aged 18-35 years with glioma. Some clones in this sample may be carry-over from other donors' samples.

The gene calls are TRBV2 and TRBJ1-2; D possibly corresponds to TRBD1 (5 bases). V lost 8 bases and J 4 bases, leaving 11 bases between the germline ends. The CDR3 sequence is 12 residues long. The germline V gene encodes CDR1 SNHLY and CDR2 FYNNEI. The CDR3, as DNA: TGTGCCAGCGGCGGGACTCTCTATGGCTACACCTTC. It codes for CASGGTLYGYTF.

This clone appeared a few times. The rearrangement links TRBV19 to TRBJ1-5; TRBD1 is a possible D gene (6 bases). CDR1 LNHDA and CDR2 SQIVND come from the germline V gene (reference sequence). Trimming cost V 7 bases and J 0 bases, with 10 bases left between them. The CDR3 runs to 14 residues. The CDR3 here is CASNGQTSNQPQHF. The CDR3 DNA reads as TGTGCCAGTAACGGACAGACTAGCAATCAGCCCCAGCATTTT.

This clone was detected a few times. The chain is built from TRBV9 and TRBJ1-2, with D hard to call. CDR1 and CDR2 (germline): SGDLS, YYNGEE. V was pared by 3 bases and J by 8 bases, with 23 bases between. The CDR3 runs 16 residues. The CDR3 DNA is TGTGCCAGCAGCGGGGCCGGTCCGACGACCTTTTGGGGCTACACCTTC. Encoded protein: CASSGAGPTTFWGYTF.

The rearrangement uses TRBV5-1 and TRBJ2-3; weak D call: TRBD2 (6 bases). There are 16 residues in the CDR3. V shed 6 bases and J shed 6 bases, with 23 bases lying between them. CDR1 is SGHRS, CDR2 YFSETQ, per germline. This CDR3 is CASTHVERASPDTQYF. The DNA for the CDR3 is TGCGCCAGCACCCACGTGGAGCGGGCCTCCCCGGATACGCAGTATTTT.

The rearrangement joins TRBV27 to TRBJ1-1; D might be TRBD1 (6 bases). V was shortened by 2 bases and J by 0 bases, with 13 bases between the two germline ends. This CDR3 contains 16 residues. CDR1 is MNHEY and CDR2 is SMNVEV in the germline V gene (reference sequence). CDR3 nucleotides: TGTGCCAGCAGTTTAGTGGCAGGGGTCATGAACACTGAAGCTTTCTTT. This sequence encodes CASSLVAGVMNTEAFF.

This rearrangement joins TRBV6-6 to TRBJ2-5, with D uncertain. The CDR3 has 11 amino acids. Trimming removed 5 bases at V and 2 bases at J, with 3 bases between. In germline, CDR1 is MNHNY, CDR2 SVGAGI (reference sequence). CDR3 DNA sequence: TGTGCCAGCAGTCTTCAAGAGACCCAGTACTTC. Translated: CASSLQETQYF.

V is TRBV5-4 and J is TRBJ1-6, with D tentatively TRBD1 (6 bases). CDR3 length equals 16 residues. In germline, CDR1 is SGHNT, CDR2 YYREEE (reference sequence). With 3 bases removed from V and 6 bases from J, the gap between germline ends came to 16 bases. In DNA, the CDR3 is TGTGCCAGCAGCTATAAACAGGGCGACTTTAATTCACCCCTCCACTTT. Protein: CASSYKQGDFNSPLHF.

The V call is TRBV19, the J call TRBJ2-1, with D tentatively TRBD1 (6 bases). The CDR3 totals 16 residues. The V end lost 6 bases, the J end lost 9 bases, and 24 bases lay between the germline ends. Germline CDR1 is LNHDA and CDR2 is SQIVND (reference sequence). CDR3 coding DNA: TGTGCCAGTAGCCCTCCGGGGACACCGGGGAAAGGTGAGCAGTTCTTC. The encoded protein is CASSPPGTPGKGEQFF.

The gene calls are TRBV6-1 and TRBJ2-1, with D hard to call. With 2 bases removed from V and 7 bases from J, the gap between germline ends came to 6 bases. Germline V gene sequence: CDR1 MNHNS, CDR2 SASEGT. The CDR3 is made up of 12 amino acids. CDR3 in amino acids: CASSEIGNEQFF. The CDR3 coding sequence is TGTGCCAGCAGTGAAATAGGGAATGAGCAGTTCTTC.

This clone was recorded once. The rearrangement links TRBV10-3 to TRBJ2-7, with TRBD2 identical over 10 bases. The CDR3 has 15 amino acids. With V trimmed by 2 bases and J by 2 bases, 3 bases remained unmatched. Germline CDR1 ENHRY, CDR2 SYGVKD. The CDR3 reads CAISERTSGAYEQYF. CDR3 DNA sequence: TGTGCCATCAGTGAGCGGACTAGCGGAGCCTACGAGCAGTACTTC.

This chain links TRBV6-1 with TRBJ1-2; unclear D gene. This CDR3 region has 13 residues. Germline V gene sequence: CDR1 MNHNS, CDR2 SASEGT. V dropped 2 bases and J dropped 1 base, with 5 bases sitting between them. The CDR3 loop reads CASSENGNYGYTF. CDR3 in DNA: TGTGCCAGCAGTGAAAACGGTAACTATGGCTACACCTTC.

This clone was detected only a few times. The J gene is TRBJ1-2, the V gene TRBV5-1; TRBD1 might be the D (5 bases). Looked up from germline, CDR1 is SGHRS and CDR2 is YFSETQ. V lost 4 bases and J 6 bases, leaving 22 bases between the germline ends. The CDR3 has 16 amino acids. The CDR3 region is CASSLEGISVGNGYTF. The CDR3 nucleotides are TGCGCCAGCAGCCTCGAGGGGATATCAGTTGGGAATGGCTACACCTTC.

The rearrangement uses TRBV14 and TRBJ1-4; D remains unclear. V dropped 3 bases and J dropped 3 bases, with 2 bases sitting between them. This CDR3 has 12 residues. Germline CDR1 and CDR2: SGHDN and FVKESK. The DNA for the CDR3 is TGTGCCAGCAGCCAGGCTAATGAAAAACTGTTTTTT. Translated: CASSQANEKLFF. Complete variable domain (other parts from reference TRBV14 and TRBJ1-4): EAGVTQFPSHSVIEKGQTVTLRCDPISGHDNLYWYRRVMGKEIKFLLHFVKESKQDESGMPNNRFLAERTGGTYSTLKVQPAELEDSGVYFCASSQANEKLFFGSGTQLSVL.

This chain joins TRBV20-1 and TRBJ2-7; D is unclear. This CDR3 is built from 11 residues. Between the trimmed V and J ends, which lost 0 bases and 6 bases, there was a span of 6 bases. CDR1 is DFQATT, CDR2 SNEGSKA, per germline (reference sequence). The CDR3 DNA reads TGCAGTGCTAGAGATCGTTTCGAGCAGTACTTC. It is translated as CSARDRFEQYF.

The DNA for the CDR3 is TGTGCCAGCAGCAAAGTCCCAGGATACAATGAGCAGTTCTTC. Its translation is CASSKVPGYNEQFF. The chain is built from TRBV21-1 and TRBJ2-1; the table names TRBD1, a call not compared with the DNA. TRBV21-1 is classified as a pseudogene. The CDR3 is made up of 14 amino acids.

This chain connects TRBV30 to TRBJ1-2, with 7 positions matching TRBD1. The CDR3 has 13 residues. V lost 3 bases to trimming and J lost 8 bases; unmatched junction nucleotides: 9. CDR1 and CDR2 from the germline V gene are GTSNPN and SVGIG (reference sequence). The CDR3 region is CAWSRTGSGGYTF. The CDR3 nucleotides are TGTGCCTGGAGCCGGACAGGCTCCGGGGGCTACACCTTC.

CDR3 sequence (DNA): TGCGCCAGCAGCCAAGATCATCAGGGGAGGGGGCTGGGGGATACGCAGTATTTT. This codes for CASSQDHQGRGLGDTQYF. The V and J genes are TRBV4-1 and TRBJ2-3, with D tentatively TRBD1 or TRBD2 (7 bases each). The CDR3 has 18 residues. Germline CDR1 and CDR2: MGHRA and YSYEKL. Trimming cost V 0 bases and J 6 bases, with 22 bases left between them.

The chain employs TRBV27 and TRBJ2-7; no reliable D call. This CDR3 is 16 amino acids long. The germline gives CDR1 MNHEY, CDR2 SMNVEV (reference sequence). Trimming left V 5 bases short and J 5 bases short, with 22 bases between. CDR3 DNA sequence: TGTGCCAGCAGTACCCGCAACAAGGGCCTCAAGGACGAGCAGTACTTC. The encoded protein is CASSTRNKGLKDEQYF.

The rearrangement joins TRBV11-2 to TRBJ1-3; TRBD1 is a possible D gene (5 bases). Germline CDR1 and CDR2: SGHAT and FQNNGV. The length of the CDR3 is 16 residues. V lost 5 bases, J lost 4 bases, and 18 bases lay in between. The CDR3 loop is CASSLGTLVAGNTIYF. The CDR3 coding sequence is TGTGCCAGCAGCCTTGGGACCCTAGTAGCGGGAAACACCATATATTTT.

This chain joins TRBV14 and TRBJ1-2; D uncertain. Trimming took off 4 bases at V and 7 bases at J, with 16 bases between the two ends. The length of the CDR3 is 14 residues. Looked up from germline, CDR1 is SGHDN and CDR2 is FVKESK. This CDR3 is CASSPRTRGRGYTF. CDR3 bases: TGTGCCAGCAGCCCCCGGACGAGAGGGCGTGGCTACACCTTC.

The chain is built from TRBV6-5 and TRBJ2-5; 8 bases line up with TRBD1. The J segment lost 2 bases and the V segment lost 2 bases, leaving 4 bases of the junction unmatched. The CDR3 length is 15 residues. CDR1 MNHEY and CDR2 SVGAGI come from the germline V gene. CDR3 coding DNA: TGTGCCAGCAGTTACGCCAGGGGGCGACAAGAGACCCAGTACTTC. It is translated as CASSYARGRQETQYF.

The chain couples TRBV7-8 to TRBJ2-3; D is uncertain. Deletions cut 1 base from V and 2 bases from J, with 13 bases between. The V gene's germline CDR1 is SGHVS and CDR2 FQNEAQ. The CDR3 is 16 amino acids. CDR3 in amino acids: CASSLGAHMFTDTQYF. Written as DNA, the CDR3 is TGTGCCAGCAGCTTAGGGGCCCATATGTTCACAGATACGCAGTATTTT.

The CDR3 DNA is TGCGCCAGCAGCTTGGAGGTGGTTGGCACCGGGGAGCTGTTTTTT. Translation: CASSLEVVGTGELFF. This chain connects TRBV5-1 to TRBJ2-2; D remains unclear. V was shortened by 0 bases and J by 4 bases, with 10 bases between the two germline ends. The CDR3 contains 15 residues. Germline values: CDR1 SGHRS, CDR2 YFSETQ. Drawing the rest from reference TRBV5-1 and TRBJ2-2, the complete variable domain is KAGVTQTPRYLIKTRGQQVTLSCSPISGHRSVSWYQQTPGQGLQFLFEYFSETQRNKGNFPGRFSGRQFSNSRSEMNVSTLELGDSALYLCASSLEVVGTGELFFGEGSRLTVL.

This chain links TRBV19 with TRBJ2-2; 7 bases match TRBD1. The V gene's germline CDR1 is LNHDA and CDR2 SQIVND (reference sequence). The CDR3 totals 14 residues. V lost 3 bases and J lost 4; bases outside the gene matches: 2. The CDR3 DNA is TGTGCCAGTAGTATGGGGACAGTCACCGGGGAGCTGTTTTTT. Its translation: CASSMGTVTGELFF.

This clone was seen a single time. V and J are TRBV7-2 and TRBJ1-1, with D uncertain. The CDR3 consists of 10 residues. V was shortened by 1 base and J by 7 bases, with 1 base between the two germline ends. The germline CDR1 and CDR2 sequences are SGHTA and FQGNSA. CDR3 protein: CASSLVEAFF. DNA for the CDR3: TGTGCCAGCAGCTTAGTTGAAGCTTTCTTT.